This TCR beta chain was captured in a study of human T cells and chemical hapten exposure. Study overall: TCR yields differed between samples (mainly from small differences in pooled library volume).

Sample time point: patch test 2, 6 weeks after DPC sensitization. Specified treatment: therapeutic diphenylcyclopropenone sensitization with weekly scalp DPC. Each donor was an alopecia patient between 18 and 70 years of age who qualified for DPC. TCRdb used MiXCR to reprocess the RACE reads, holding one entry per CDR3 protein. The table lists about 40,000 distinct CDR3 sequences, roughly 3.3% of them singletons. This clonotype was seen repeatedly, ten times or more. The sequenced sample was whole blood, obtained in connection with sensitization to the hapten diphenylcyclopropenone (DPC). The sequence was collected from a man aged 35 to 55 with alopecia areata. Some clones in this sample may be carry-over from other donors' samples.

For the CDR3, the DNA is TGCGCCAGCAGAGGACAGGGCGGTAGCAATCAGCCCCAGCATTTT. Its protein product is CASRGQGGSNQPQHF. The chain employs TRBV10-2 and TRBJ1-5; 8 positions match TRBD1. Per the germline V gene, CDR1 is WSHSY and CDR2 is SAAADI. The length of the CDR3 is 15 residues. V lost 6 bases and J lost 0; bases outside the gene matches: 4.